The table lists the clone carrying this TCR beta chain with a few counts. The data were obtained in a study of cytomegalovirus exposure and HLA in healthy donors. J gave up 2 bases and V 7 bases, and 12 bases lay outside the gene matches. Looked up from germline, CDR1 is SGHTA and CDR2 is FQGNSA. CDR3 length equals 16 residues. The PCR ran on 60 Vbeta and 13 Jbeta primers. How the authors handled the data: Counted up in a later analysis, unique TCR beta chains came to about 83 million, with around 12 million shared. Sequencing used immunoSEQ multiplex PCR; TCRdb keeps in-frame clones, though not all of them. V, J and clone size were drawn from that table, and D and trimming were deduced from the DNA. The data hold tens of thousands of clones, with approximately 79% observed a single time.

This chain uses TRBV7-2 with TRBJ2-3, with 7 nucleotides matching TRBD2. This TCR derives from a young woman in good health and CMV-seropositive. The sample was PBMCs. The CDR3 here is CASTVSRDYLTDTQYF. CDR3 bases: TGTGCCAGCACCGTCTCCCGGGACTACCTCACAGATACGCAGTATTTT. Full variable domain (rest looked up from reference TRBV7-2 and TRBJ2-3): GAGVSQSPSNKVTEKGKDVELRCDPISGHTALYWYRQSLGQGLEFLIYFQGNSAPDKSGLPSDRFSAERTGGSVSTLTIQRTQQEDSAVYLCASTVSRDYLTDTQYFGPGTRLTVL.